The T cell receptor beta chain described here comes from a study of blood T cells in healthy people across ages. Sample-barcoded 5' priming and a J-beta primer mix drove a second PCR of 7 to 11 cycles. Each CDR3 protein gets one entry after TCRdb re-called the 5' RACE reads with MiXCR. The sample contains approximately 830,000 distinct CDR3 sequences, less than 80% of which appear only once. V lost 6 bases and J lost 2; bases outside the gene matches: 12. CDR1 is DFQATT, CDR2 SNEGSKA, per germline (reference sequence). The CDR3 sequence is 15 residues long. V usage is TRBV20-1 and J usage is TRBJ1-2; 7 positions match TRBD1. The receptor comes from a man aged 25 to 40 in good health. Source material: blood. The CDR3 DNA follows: TGCAGTGCGATCGTGGTTGCAGGGGGGAACTATGGCTACACCTTC. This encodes CSAIVVAGGNYGYTF.